The 16 T cell receptor beta chains below all came from one sample that was sequenced in a study of graft-versus-host responses after intestinal transplantation. The data were produced by immunoSEQ multiplex PCR, yet TCRdb's version contains in-frame clones alone and is incomplete. The sample holds about 15,000 clones, roughly 86% seen once. This specimen was bone marrow, taken more than 120 days after intestinal transplantation. The receptor set was obtained from a human patient who received an intestinal transplant, so some T cells may come from the graft donor.

The genes are TRBV25-1 and TRBJ1-4, with D possibly matching TRBD1 (6 bases). CDR1 MGHDK and CDR2 SYGVNS come from the germline V gene. This CDR3 comprises 13 residues. V was cut by 5 bases and J by 15 bases, with 19 bases left in between. CDR3 DNA: TGTGCCAGCAGTCCCCGTGGGGGGGGCCCCATGTTTTTT. It specifies CASSPRGGGPMFF.

V usage is TRBV11-2 and J usage is TRBJ2-7; D is unresolved. The V gene's germline CDR1 is SGHAT and CDR2 FQNNGV. V shed 5 bases and J shed 4 bases, with 9 bases lying between them. CDR3 length: 12 residues. Here the CDR3 DNA reads TGTGCCAGCAGCCCCAGGTGGTACGAGCAGTACTTC. Amino acids: CASSPRWYEQYF.

V is TRBV13 and J is TRBJ2-7; possible D gene TRBD2, 5 bases. The CDR3 is 14 residues long. CDR1 and CDR2 from the germline V gene are PRHDT and FYEKMQ (reference sequence). V lost 5 bases, J lost 4 bases, and 15 bases lay in between. CDR3 in amino acids: CASSPEDSLYEQYF. DNA of the CDR3: TGTGCCAGCAGCCCCGAGGACTCGCTTTACGAGCAGTACTTC. Combining the CDR3 with reference TRBV13 and TRBJ2-7 gives the whole variable domain AAGVIQSPRHLIKEKRETATLKCYPIPRHDTVYWYQQGPGQDPQFLISFYEKMQSDKGSIPDRFSAQQFSDYHSELNMSSLELGDSALYFCASSPEDSLYEQYFGPGTRLTVT.

This clone was picked up a small number of times. The chain couples TRBV9 to TRBJ2-2; a possible D gene is TRBD2 (6 bases). The CDR3 runs to 12 residues. The V end was cut by 3 bases, the J end by 7 bases, with 7 bases between. Per germline, CDR1 SGDLS and CDR2 YYNGEE. CDR3 coding DNA: TGTGCCAGCAGCGGCGGGATCGGGGAGCTGTTTTTT. This translates into CASSGGIGELFF.

CDR3 sequence reads: CASSLGSGYNEQFF. The CDR3 DNA reads TGTGCCAGCAGCTTAGGAAGCGGCTACAATGAGCAGTTCTTC. The rearrangement uses TRBV7-8 and TRBJ2-1; a weak D match, TRBD2 (5 bases). The CDR3 runs 14 residues. Germline CDR1 reads SGHVS; CDR2 reads FQNEAQ. Trimming pared 1 base from V and 3 bases from J, leaving 7 bases between.

This rearrangement joins TRBV11-2 to TRBJ2-1; 11 bases align to TRBD2. Germline V CDR1 and CDR2: SGHAT, FQNNGV. This CDR3 is 15 amino acids long. Trimming took 8 bases from V and 8 from J; bases not matched to a gene: 11. CDR3 sequence reads: CASSLTSGSRDEQFF. In DNA form, the CDR3 reads TGTGCCAGCTCCTTAACTAGCGGGAGTCGGGATGAGCAGTTCTTC. Supplemented by reference TRBV11-2 and TRBJ2-1, the full variable domain reads EAGVAQSPRYKIIEKRQSVAFWCNPISGHATLYWYQQILGQGPKLLIQFQNNGVVDDSQLPKDRFSAERLKGVDSTLKIQPAKLEDSAVYLCASSLTSGSRDEQFFGPGTRLTVL.

V usage is TRBV27 and J usage is TRBJ2-1; 8 positions agree with TRBD1. Germline assignment: CDR1 MNHEY and CDR2 SMNVEV (reference sequence). The CDR3 loop spans 15 amino acids. J gave up 5 bases and V 5 bases, and 8 bases lay outside the gene matches. For the CDR3, the DNA is TGTGCCAGCAGTCGGACAGGGAATCCCAACAATGAGCAGTTCTTC. Residues: CASSRTGNPNNEQFF.

This chain connects TRBV30 to TRBJ2-1; TRBD1 might be the D (7 bases). Germline lookup yields CDR1 GTSNPN and CDR2 SVGIG (reference sequence). Trimming stripped 2 bases from V and 8 bases from J, with 16 bases between. The CDR3 runs to 14 residues. CDR3 sequence: CAWSRRGPLDEQFF. In DNA, the CDR3 is TGTGCCTGGAGTCGGAGGGGGCCCTTAGATGAGCAGTTCTTC.

DNA for the CDR3: TGTGCCAGCAGCCAATCACAGGGGGCTTTTGGCTACACCTTC. As protein: CASSQSQGAFGYTF. The chain is built from TRBV14 and TRBJ1-2, with TRBD1 matching 9 bases. Germline V gene lookup returns CDR1 SGHDN and CDR2 FVKESK. Trimming took 2 bases from V and 7 from J; bases not matched to a gene: 5. The CDR3 has 14 amino acids.

The CDR3 is CASIWGGRAYRSNEQFF. CDR3 coding DNA: TGTGCCAGCATCTGGGGGGGGAGGGCCTATCGGTCCAATGAGCAGTTCTTC. This sequence joins TRBV28 and TRBJ2-1, with 7 nucleotides matching TRBD2. V trimming: 7 bases; J trimming: 6 bases; junction bases outside the gene matches: 18. Germline CDR1 is MDHEN and CDR2 is SYDVKM. The CDR3 covers 17 residues.

This rearrangement joins TRBV9 to TRBJ2-1; 9 bases match TRBD2. V dropped 0 bases and J dropped 3; count of bases not matched to a gene: 1. CDR3 size: 15 residues. From germline, CDR1 is SGDLS and CDR2 YYNGEE. This CDR3 is CASSVGTSVYNEQFF. The CDR3 coding sequence is TGTGCCAGCAGCGTAGGGACTAGCGTCTACAATGAGCAGTTCTTC.

The chain employs TRBV5-1 and TRBJ2-1, with 9 bases lining up with TRBD1. Germline loops: CDR1 SGHRS, CDR2 YFSETQ. CDR3 size: 14 residues. V gave up 5 bases and J gave up 4 bases; unmatched junction bases: 4. CDR3 protein: CASRAGQGYNEQFF. The CDR3 region has the DNA TGCGCCAGCAGGGCGGGACAGGGATACAATGAGCAGTTCTTC.

The CDR3 DNA sequence: TGTGCCATCAGTGAGTCGGGATACGGGACCATTGAAATGGAGCAGTTCTTC. Its translation is CAISESGYGTIEMEQFF. The chain combines TRBV10-3 with TRBJ2-1; tentatively, D is TRBD1 or TRBD2 (5 bases each). V was clipped by 0 bases and J by 10 bases, with 22 bases between them. Germline CDR1 and CDR2: ENHRY and SYGVKD. The CDR3 runs to 17 residues.

The chain carries TRBV6-4 and TRBJ2-1, with a possible D match to TRBD2 (5 bases). The CDR3 totals 13 residues. V gave up 5 bases and J gave up 3 bases, with 8 bases separating them. The germline gives CDR1 MRHNA, CDR2 SNTAGT. The CDR3: CASSLTSYNEQFF. The CDR3 bases are TGTGCCAGCAGTCTAACTAGCTACAATGAGCAGTTCTTC.

This clone was counted only a few times. The chain is built from TRBV11-1 and TRBJ1-2; D is ambiguous. Trimming took 1 base from V and 3 from J, leaving 9 bases between them. CDR1 and CDR2 (germline): SGHAT, FQDESV (reference sequence). The CDR3 covers 14 residues. The CDR3: CASSLGTRDYGYTF. DNA of the CDR3: TGTGCCAGCAGCTTAGGGACCCGGGACTATGGCTACACCTTC.

The V and J genes are TRBV13 and TRBJ2-7, with D unclear. Germline loops: CDR1 PRHDT, CDR2 FYEKMQ (reference sequence). The CDR3 consists of 11 residues. V lost 5 bases to trimming and J lost 0 bases, with 2 bases between them. CDR3 DNA: TGTGCCAGCAGCGCCTCCTACGAGCAGTACTTC. It encodes CASSASYEQYF.